The T cell receptor (beta chain) described here comes from a study of T cell responses to AZD1222 COVID-19 vaccine. General study points: Females made up more of the donors, who were largely white British, and clonal diversity may have come out too low.

Germline-derived CDR1 and CDR2 are LNHDA and SQIVND (reference sequence). The CDR3 sequence is 14 residues long. Data came from immunoSEQ multiplex PCR; TCRdb stores just in-frame clones and leaves some out. Of about 140,000 clones listed, 85% to 90% are singletons. Comment on this clone: No antigen is known for it.

The material sequenced was peripheral blood, taken on day 0 of AZD1222 vaccination. This TCR derives from an adult in good health. The chain couples TRBV19 to TRBJ1-3, with D possibly TRBD1 on 6 matching bases. CDR3 nucleotide sequence: TGTGCTAGCACAGGGAGTCCCTCTGGAAACACCATATATTTT. Encoded protein: CASTGSPSGNTIYF.